This T cell receptor beta chain was identified in a study of shared clonotypes between healthy human individuals. Notes on the study in general: Richness estimates generally favored naive over memory subsets. Sequencing depth was expected to influence donor clonotype sharing.

Both subsets, CD45RA+ naive and CD45RA-negative memory, were split from the CD4+ cells. Turning to this clone: No antigen is known for it.

The CDR3 is made up of 17 amino acids. Germline CDR1 reads SGHTA; CDR2 reads FQGNSA. The V and J ends lost 4 bases and 5 bases, in that order; junction bases with no gene match: 12. Clones were sequenced by immunoSEQ multiplex PCR, and TCRdb holds only the in-frame ones, with some missing. The sample contains approximately 2.4 million clones, roughly 95% of which appear only once. This TCR was recovered from a young man in good health. The chain joins TRBV7-2 to TRBJ2-2; the match to TRBD1 covers 8 bases. The sequencing input was naive CD4+ T cells sorted from blood. The subset here: CD45RA+ positively selected. CDR3 sequence reads: CASSSPPGQELTGELFF. CDR3 DNA: TGTGCCAGCAGCTCGCCCCCGGGACAGGAACTAACCGGGGAGCTGTTTTTT.